The T cell receptor beta chain under discussion was sequenced for a study of breast tumors, draining lymph nodes, adjacent tissues. Study-wide findings and caveats: The lymph node origin of tumor T cells was framed as consistent with a hypothesis, not demonstrated. Most tumor T cells seemingly derive from lymph node, then expand in tumor. Tumor TCR diversity was below lymph nodes but above nontumor tissue.

V lost 5 bases and J lost 7; bases outside the gene matches: 14. This CDR3 comprises 16 residues. Germline CDR1 and CDR2: LNHDA and SQIVND (reference sequence). TCRdb processed the multiplex PCR reads anew with MiXCR; each CDR3 protein has one entry. Seen here are over 60,000 distinct CDR3 sequences, over 40% observed once, and the top ten hold roughly 9%. This clonotype was counted at least ten times. No antigen is known for it. The chain couples TRBV19 to TRBJ1-2; 9 bases align to TRBD1. Sequenced sample: breast tumor tissue. This sequence originates from a female donor with breast cancer. Some clones in this sample may be carry-over from other donors' samples. The CDR3 DNA reads TGTGCCAGTAGTTATTACCCGGGACAGGGACCGATTGGCTACACCTTC. This encodes CASSYYPGQGPIGYTF.